The clone carrying this T cell receptor (beta chain) was recorded at least ten times. What it binds is unknown. V gave up 4 bases and J gave up 2 bases, with 16 bases separating them. The CDR3 contains 16 residues. CDR1 is SGHVS, CDR2 FQNEAQ, per germline. Individual cDNA molecules were tagged with unique molecular identifiers, the study reported. Via MiXCR, TCRdb re-called the 5' RACE reads, giving one row per CDR3 protein. The sample holds about 25,000 distinct CDR3 sequences, approximately 5.1% seen once. This record comes from a study of early T cells in non-severe SARS-CoV-2 infection. Study observations and caveats: VDJdb matching favored anti-spike CD8 responses, missing private and CD4 specificities.

This sequence originates from an adult who was a healthcare worker with PCR-confirmed SARS-CoV-2 infection or an uninfected control (not recorded which). The gene calls are TRBV7-8 and TRBJ2-3, with D perhaps matching TRBD2 (6 bases). The sample consisted of whole blood. The CDR3 nucleotides are TGTGCCAGCAGCTCCATCCTCGGGAGCCTCACAGATACGCAGTATTTT. Its translation is CASSSILGSLTDTQYF.